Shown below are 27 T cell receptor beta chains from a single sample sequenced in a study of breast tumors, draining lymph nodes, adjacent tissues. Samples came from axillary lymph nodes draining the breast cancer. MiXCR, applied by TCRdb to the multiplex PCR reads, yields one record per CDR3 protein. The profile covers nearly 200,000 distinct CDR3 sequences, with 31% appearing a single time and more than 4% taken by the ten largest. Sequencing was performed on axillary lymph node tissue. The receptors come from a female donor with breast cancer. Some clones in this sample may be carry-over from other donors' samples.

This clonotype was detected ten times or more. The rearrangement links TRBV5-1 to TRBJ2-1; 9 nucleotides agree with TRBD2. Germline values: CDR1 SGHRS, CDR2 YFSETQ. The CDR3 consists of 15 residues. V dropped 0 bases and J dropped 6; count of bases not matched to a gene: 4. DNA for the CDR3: TGCGCCAGCAGCTTGGGGGCTAGCGGGGTCAATGAGCAGTTCTTC. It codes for CASSLGASGVNEQFF.

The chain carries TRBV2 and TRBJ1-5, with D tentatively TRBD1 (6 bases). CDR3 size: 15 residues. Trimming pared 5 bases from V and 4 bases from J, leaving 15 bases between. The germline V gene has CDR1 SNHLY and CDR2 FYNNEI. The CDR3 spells CASSTTGAGNQPQHF. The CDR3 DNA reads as TGTGCCAGCAGTACGACAGGTGCGGGTAATCAGCCCCAGCATTTT.

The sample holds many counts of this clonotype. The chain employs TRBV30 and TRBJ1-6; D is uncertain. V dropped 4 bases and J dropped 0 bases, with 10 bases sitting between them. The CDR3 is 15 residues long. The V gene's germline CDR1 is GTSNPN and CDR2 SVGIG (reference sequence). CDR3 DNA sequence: TGTGCCTGGAAAAGGGAGCGCTCCTATAATTCACCCCTCCACTTT. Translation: CAWKRERSYNSPLHF.

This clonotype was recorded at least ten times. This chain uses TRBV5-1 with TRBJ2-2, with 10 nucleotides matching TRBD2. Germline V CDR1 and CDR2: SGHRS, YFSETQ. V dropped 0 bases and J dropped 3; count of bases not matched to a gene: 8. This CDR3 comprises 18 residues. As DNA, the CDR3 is TGCGCCAGCAGCTTGGGATGGATAGCGGGAGGTCACACCGGGGAGCTGTTTTTT. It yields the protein CASSLGWIAGGHTGELFF.

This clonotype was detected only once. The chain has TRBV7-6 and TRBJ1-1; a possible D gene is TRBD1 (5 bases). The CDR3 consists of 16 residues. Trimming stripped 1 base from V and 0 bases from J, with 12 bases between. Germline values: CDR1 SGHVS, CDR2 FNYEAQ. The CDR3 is CASSLDGAGMNTEAFF. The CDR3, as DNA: TGTGCCAGCAGCTTAGATGGGGCGGGGATGAACACTGAAGCTTTCTTT.

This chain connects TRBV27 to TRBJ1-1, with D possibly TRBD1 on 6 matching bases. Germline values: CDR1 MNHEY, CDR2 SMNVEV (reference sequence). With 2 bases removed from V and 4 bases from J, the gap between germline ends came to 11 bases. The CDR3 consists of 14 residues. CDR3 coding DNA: TGTGCCAGCAGTTTACGACAGGCGCGCACTGAAGCTTTCTTT. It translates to CASSLRQARTEAFF.

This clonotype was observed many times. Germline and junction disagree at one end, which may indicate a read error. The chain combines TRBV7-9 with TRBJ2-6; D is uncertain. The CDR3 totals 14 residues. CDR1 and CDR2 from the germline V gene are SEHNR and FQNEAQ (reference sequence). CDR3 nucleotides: TGTGCCAACAGCCGACTCTCTGGGGCCAACGTCCTGACTTTC. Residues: CANSRLSGANVLTF.

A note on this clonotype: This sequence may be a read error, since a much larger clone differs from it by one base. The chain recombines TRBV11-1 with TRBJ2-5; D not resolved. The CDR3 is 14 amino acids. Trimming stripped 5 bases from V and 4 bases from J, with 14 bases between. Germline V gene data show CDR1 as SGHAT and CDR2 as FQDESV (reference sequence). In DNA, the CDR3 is TGTGCCAGCAGCCCTGTGCTGAGTACAGAGACCCAGTACTTC. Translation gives CASSPVLSTETQYF.

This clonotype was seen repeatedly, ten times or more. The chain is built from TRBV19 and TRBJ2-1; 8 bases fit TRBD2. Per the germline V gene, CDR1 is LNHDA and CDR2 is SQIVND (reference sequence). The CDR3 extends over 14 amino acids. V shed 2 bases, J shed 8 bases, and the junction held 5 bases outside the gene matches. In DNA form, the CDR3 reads TGTGCCAGTAGTATAAACGGGGGGGCCTATGAGCAGTTCTTC. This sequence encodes CASSINGGAYEQFF.

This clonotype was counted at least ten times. The CDR3 reads CASSLVSARGAQHF. The DNA of the CDR3 is TGTGCCAGCAGCTTGGTTTCAGCCCGTGGAGCCCAGCATTTT. The rearrangement links TRBV5-6 to TRBJ1-5; D is unclear. CDR1 and CDR2 (germline): SGHDT, YYEEEE. The germline V and J ends were trimmed by 0 bases and 11 bases, with 15 bases remaining between them. CDR3 length: 14 residues. The full variable domain, in which reference TRBV5-6 and TRBJ1-5 provide the parts outside the CDR3, is DAGVTQSPTHLIKTRGQQVTLRCSPKSGHDTVSWYQQALGQGPQFIFQYYEEEERQRGNFPDRFSGHQFPNYSSELNVNALLLGDSALYLCASSLVSARGAQHFGDGTRLSIL.

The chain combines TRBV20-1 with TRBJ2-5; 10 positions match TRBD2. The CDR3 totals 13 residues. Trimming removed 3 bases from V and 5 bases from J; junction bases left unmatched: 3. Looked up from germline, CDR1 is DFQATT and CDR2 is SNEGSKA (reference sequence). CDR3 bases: TGCAGTGCTAGCCCGGGACTAGCGGAGACCCAGTACTTC. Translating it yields CSASPGLAETQYF.

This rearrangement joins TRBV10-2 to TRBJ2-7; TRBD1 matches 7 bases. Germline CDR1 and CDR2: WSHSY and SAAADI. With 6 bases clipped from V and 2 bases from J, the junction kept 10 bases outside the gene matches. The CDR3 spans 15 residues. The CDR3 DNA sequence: TGCGCCAGCAGAATGACAGGGACAAACGCCTACGAGCAGTACTTC. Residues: CASRMTGTNAYEQYF.

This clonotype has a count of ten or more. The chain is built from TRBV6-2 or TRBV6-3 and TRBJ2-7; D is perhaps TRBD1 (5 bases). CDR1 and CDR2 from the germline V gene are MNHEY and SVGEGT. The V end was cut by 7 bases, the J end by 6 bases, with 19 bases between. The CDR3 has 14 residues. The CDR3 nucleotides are TGTGCCAGCACCCAGGCCAGGGAATCGGGCGAGCAGTACTTC. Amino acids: CASTQARESGEQYF.

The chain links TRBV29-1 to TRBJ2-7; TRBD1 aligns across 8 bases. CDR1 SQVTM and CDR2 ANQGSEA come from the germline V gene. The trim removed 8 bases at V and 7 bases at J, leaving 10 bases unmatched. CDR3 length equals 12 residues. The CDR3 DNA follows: TGCAGCCCTGGACAGGGACTGAGGGAGCAGTACTTC. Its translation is CSPGQGLREQYF.

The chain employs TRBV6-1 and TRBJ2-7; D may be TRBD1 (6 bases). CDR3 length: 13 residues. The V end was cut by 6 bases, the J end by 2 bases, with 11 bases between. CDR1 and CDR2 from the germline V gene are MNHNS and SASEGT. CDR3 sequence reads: CASSRDTTYEQYF. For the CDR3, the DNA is TGTGCCAGCAGCCGGGACACCACCTACGAGCAGTACTTC.

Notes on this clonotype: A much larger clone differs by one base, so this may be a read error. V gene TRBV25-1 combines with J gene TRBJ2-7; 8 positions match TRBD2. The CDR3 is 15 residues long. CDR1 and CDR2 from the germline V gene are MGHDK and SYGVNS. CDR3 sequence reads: CAGSSLAVSSYEQYF. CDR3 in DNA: TGTGCCGGCAGTTCACTAGCGGTGAGCTCCTACGAGCAGTACTTC.

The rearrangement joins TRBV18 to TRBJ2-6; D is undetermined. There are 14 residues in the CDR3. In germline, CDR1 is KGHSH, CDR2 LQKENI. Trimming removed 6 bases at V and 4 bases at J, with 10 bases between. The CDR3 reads CASSPAFGANVLTF. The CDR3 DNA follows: TGTGCCAGCTCTCCTGCGTTCGGGGCCAACGTCCTGACTTTC.

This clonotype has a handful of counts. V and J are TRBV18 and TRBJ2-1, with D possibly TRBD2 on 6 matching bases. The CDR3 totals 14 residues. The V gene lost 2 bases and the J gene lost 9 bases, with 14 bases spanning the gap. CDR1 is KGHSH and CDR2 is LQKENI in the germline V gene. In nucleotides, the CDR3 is TGTGCCAGCTCACCAACTAGCTTAAGCGGTGAGCAGTTCTTC. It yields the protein CASSPTSLSGEQFF. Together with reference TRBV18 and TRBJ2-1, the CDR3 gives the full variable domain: NAGVMQNPRHLVRRRGQEARLRCSPMKGHSHVYWYRQLPEEGLKFMVYLQKENIIDESGMPKERFSAEFPKEGPSILRIQQVVRGDSAAYFCASSPTSLSGEQFFGPGTRLTVL.

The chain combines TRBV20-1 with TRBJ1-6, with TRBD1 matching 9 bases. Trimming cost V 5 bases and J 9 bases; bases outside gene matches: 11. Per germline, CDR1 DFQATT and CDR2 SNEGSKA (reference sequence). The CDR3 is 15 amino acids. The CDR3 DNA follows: TGCAGTGCTCCCCCAGTGACAGGGGGAACTTCACCCCTCCACTTT. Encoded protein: CSAPPVTGGTSPLHF.

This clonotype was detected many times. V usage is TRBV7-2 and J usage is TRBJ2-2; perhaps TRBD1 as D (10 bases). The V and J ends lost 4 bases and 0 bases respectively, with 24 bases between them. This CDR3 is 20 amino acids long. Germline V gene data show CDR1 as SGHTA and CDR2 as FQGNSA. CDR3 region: CASSSRTGGRTSANTGELFF. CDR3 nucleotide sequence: TGTGCCAGCAGCTCAAGGACAGGGGGACGGACTAGCGCGAACACCGGGGAGCTGTTTTTT.

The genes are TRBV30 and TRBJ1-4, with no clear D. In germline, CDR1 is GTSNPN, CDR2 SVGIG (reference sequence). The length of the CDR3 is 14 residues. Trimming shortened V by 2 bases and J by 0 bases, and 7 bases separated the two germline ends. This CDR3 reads CAWSLRATNEKLFF. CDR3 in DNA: TGTGCCTGGAGTTTGAGGGCAACTAATGAAAAACTGTTTTTT. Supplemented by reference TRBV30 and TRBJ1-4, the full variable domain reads SQTIHQWPATLVQPVGSPLSLECTVEGTSNPNLYWYRQAAGRGLQLLFYSVGIGQISSEVPQNLSASRPQDRQFILSSKKLLLSDSGFYLCAWSLRATNEKLFFGSGTQLSVL.

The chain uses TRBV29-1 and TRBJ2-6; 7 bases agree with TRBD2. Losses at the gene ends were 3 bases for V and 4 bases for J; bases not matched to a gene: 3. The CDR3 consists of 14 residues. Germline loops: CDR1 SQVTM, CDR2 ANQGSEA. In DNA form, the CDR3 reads TGCAGCGTTGATAGCGGGTACGGGGCCAACGTCCTGACTTTC. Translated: CSVDSGYGANVLTF.

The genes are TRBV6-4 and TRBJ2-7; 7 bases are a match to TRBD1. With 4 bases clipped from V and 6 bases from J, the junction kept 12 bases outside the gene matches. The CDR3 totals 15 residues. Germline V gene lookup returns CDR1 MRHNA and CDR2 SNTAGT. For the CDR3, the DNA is TGTGCCAGCAGTGTCCCCCGAGGGACAGAGGCCGAGCAGTACTTC. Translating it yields CASSVPRGTEAEQYF.

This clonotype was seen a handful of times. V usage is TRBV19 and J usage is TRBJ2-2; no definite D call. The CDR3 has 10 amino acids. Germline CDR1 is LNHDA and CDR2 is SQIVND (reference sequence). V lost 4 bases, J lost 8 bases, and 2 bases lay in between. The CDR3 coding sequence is TGTGCCAGTAGTAGAGGGGAGCTGTTTTTT. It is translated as CASSRGELFF.

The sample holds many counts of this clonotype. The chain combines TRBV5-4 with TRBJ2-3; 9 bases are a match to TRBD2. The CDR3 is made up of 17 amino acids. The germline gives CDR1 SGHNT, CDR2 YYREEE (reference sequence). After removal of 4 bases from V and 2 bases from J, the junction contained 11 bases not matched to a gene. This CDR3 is CASSHYGTSLNTDTQYF. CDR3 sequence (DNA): TGTGCCAGCAGCCACTACGGGACTAGCCTTAACACAGATACGCAGTATTTT.

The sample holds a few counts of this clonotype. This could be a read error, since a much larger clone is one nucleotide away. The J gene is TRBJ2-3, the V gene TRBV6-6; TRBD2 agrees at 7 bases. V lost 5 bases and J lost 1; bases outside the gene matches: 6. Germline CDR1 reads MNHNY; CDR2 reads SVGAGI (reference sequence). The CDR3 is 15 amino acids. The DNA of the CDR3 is TGTGCCAGCAGTCTGAGACGGGGGGGCACAGATACGCAGTATTTT. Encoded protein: CASSLRRGGTDTQYF.

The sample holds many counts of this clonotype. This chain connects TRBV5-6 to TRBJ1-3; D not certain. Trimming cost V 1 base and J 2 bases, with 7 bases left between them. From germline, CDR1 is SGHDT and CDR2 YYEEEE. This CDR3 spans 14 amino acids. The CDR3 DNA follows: TGTGCCAGCAGCTTGCCCGCGACTGGAAACACCATATATTTT. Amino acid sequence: CASSLPATGNTIYF.